This TCR beta chain originates from a study of siplizumab effects on memory and regulatory T cells. The method was immunoSEQ multiplex PCR; TCRdb's version includes in-frame clones alone and lacks a portion of them. Of more than 85,000 clones listed, roughly 92% are singletons. Study-level points and caveats: The study found that siplizumab significantly reduced alloreactive sequences traceable to unstimulated CD4+ memory cells. Naive versus memory phenotype went unassigned for roughly 75-96% of proliferating CD4+ or CD8+ clones.

V lost 5 bases and J 6 bases, leaving 11 bases between the germline ends. Germline loops: CDR1 MNHEY, CDR2 SMNVEV (reference sequence). The CDR3 extends over 13 amino acids. For this clone: The antigen remains undetermined.

The chain links TRBV27 to TRBJ1-5, with D possibly matching TRBD1 (5 bases). This sequence originates from a human donor in good health. Sequenced sample: Tregs sorted from blood. This CDR3 reads CASSPARGQPQHF. CDR3 nucleotide sequence: TGTGCCAGCAGTCCAGCGAGGGGTCAGCCCCAGCATTTT.